The clone carrying this T cell receptor (beta chain) was picked up many times. Its antigen remains unknown. CDR1 and CDR2 (germline): ENHRY, SYGVKD. The CDR3 spans 14 residues. Trimming took 7 bases from V and 0 from J, leaving 7 bases between them. TCRdb passed the 5' RACE reads through MiXCR, listing each CDR3 protein once. The sample records roughly 50,000 distinct CDR3 sequences, roughly 7% being singletons. The sample is drawn from a study of T cells after yellow fever vaccination. General study points: Clonotypes shared by both compartments, CD4 and CD8, made up a small share.

V gene TRBV10-3 combines with J gene TRBJ1-6; D is ambiguous. This sample comprised CD8+ T cells sorted from PBMCs, obtained about 2 weeks after the first yellow fever vaccination. The sequence derives from a man aged 18-30 years who received the YFV17D yellow fever vaccine. The CDR3: CAIKASSYNSPLHF. In DNA, the CDR3 is TGTGCCATCAAAGCGAGCTCCTATAATTCACCCCTCCACTTT.